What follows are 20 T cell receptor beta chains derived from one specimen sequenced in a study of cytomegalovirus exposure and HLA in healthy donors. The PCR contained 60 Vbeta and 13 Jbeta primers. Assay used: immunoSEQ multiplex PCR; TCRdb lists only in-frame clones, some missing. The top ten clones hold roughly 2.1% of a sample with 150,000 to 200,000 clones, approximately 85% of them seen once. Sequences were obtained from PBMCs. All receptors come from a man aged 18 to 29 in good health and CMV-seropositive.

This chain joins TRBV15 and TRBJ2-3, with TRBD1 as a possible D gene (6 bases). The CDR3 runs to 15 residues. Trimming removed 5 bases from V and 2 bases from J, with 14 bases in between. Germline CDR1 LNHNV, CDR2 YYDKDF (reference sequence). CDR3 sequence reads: CATSGQTGFTDTQYF. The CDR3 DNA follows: TGTGCCACCAGCGGACAGACCGGCTTCACAGATACGCAGTATTTT.

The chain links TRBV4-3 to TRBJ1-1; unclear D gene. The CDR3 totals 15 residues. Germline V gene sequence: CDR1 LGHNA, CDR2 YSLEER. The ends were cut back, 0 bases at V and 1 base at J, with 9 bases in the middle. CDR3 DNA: TGCGCCAGCAGCCAAGAGCGCTCAGGGAACACTGAAGCTTTCTTT. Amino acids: CASSQERSGNTEAFF.

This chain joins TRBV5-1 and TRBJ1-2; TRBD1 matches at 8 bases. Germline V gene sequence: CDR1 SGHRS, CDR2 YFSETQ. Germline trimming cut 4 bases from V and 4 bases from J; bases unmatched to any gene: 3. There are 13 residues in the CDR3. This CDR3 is CASSSTGGYGYTF. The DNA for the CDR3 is TGCGCCAGCAGCAGTACAGGGGGCTATGGCTACACCTTC.

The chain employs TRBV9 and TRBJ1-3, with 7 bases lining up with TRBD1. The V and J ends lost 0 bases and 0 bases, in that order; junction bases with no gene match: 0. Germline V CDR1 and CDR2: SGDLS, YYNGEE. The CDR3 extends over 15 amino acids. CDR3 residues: CASSVGQGSGNTIYF. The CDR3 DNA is TGTGCCAGCAGCGTAGGACAGGGCTCTGGAAACACCATATATTTT. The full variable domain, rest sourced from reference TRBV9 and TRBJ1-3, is DSGVTQTPKHLITATGQRVTLRCSPRSGDLSVYWYQQSLDQGLQFLIQYYNGEERAKGNILERFSAQQFPDLHSELNLSSLELGDSALYFCASSVGQGSGNTIYFGEGSWLTVV.

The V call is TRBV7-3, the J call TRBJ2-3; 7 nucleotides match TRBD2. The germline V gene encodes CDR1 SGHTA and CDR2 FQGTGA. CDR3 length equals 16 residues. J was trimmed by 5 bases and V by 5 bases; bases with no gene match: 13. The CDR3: CASSPQPLGGVDTQYF. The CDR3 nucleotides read TGTGCCAGCAGCCCTCAACCCCTGGGGGGGGTAGATACGCAGTATTTT.

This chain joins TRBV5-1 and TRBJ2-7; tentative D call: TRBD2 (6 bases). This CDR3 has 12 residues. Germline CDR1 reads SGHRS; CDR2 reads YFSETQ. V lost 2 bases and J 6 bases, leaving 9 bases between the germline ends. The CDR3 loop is CASSFNGGEQYF. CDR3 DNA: TGCGCCAGCAGCTTTAACGGGGGCGAGCAGTACTTC.

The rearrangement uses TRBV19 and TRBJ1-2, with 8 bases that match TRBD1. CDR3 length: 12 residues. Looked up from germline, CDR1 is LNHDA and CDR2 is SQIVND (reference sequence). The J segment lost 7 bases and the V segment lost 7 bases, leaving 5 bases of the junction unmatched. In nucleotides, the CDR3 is TGTGCCAGTACTCAGGGGGCGGTTGGCTACACCTTC. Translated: CASTQGAVGYTF.

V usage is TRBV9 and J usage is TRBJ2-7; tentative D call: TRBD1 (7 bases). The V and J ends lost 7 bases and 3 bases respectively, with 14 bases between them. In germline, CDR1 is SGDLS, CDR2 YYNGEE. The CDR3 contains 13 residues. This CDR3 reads CASGGQGGYEQYF. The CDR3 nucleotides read TGTGCCAGCGGGGGGCAGGGGGGCTACGAGCAGTACTTC.

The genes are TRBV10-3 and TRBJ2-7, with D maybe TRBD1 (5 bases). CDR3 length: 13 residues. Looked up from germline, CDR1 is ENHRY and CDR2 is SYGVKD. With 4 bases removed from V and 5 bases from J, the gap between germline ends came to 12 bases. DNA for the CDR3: TGTGCCATCAGTGCCGACAGCATCGACGAGCAGTACTTC. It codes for CAISADSIDEQYF.

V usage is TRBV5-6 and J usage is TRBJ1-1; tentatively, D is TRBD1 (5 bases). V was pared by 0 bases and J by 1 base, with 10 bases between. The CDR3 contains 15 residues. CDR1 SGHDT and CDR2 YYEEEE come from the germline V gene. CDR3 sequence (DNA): TGTGCCAGCAGCTTGGTGGGGCAGAGGAACACTGAAGCTTTCTTT. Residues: CASSLVGQRNTEAFF. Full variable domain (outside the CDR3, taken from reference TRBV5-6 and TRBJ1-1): DAGVTQSPTHLIKTRGQQVTLRCSPKSGHDTVSWYQQALGQGPQFIFQYYEEEERQRGNFPDRFSGHQFPNYSSELNVNALLLGDSALYLCASSLVGQRNTEAFFGQGTRLTVV.

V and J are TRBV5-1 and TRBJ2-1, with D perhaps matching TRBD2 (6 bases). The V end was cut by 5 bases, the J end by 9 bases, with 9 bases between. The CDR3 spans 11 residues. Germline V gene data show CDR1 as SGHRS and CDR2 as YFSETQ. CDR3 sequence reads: CASSLGGEQFF. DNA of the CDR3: TGCGCCAGCAGTCTGGGGGGTGAGCAGTTCTTC.

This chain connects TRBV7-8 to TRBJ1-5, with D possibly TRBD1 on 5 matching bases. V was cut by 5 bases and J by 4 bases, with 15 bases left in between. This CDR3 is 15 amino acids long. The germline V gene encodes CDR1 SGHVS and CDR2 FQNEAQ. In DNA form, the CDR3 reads TGTGCCAGCAGCCAGTCGGGGGGTTGGAATCAGCCCCAGCATTTT. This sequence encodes CASSQSGGWNQPQHF.

The CDR3 region has the DNA TGTGCCAGCAGCCCTCAGGGGGCGGGTTTAACCTACGAGCAGTACTTC. It encodes CASSPQGAGLTYEQYF. The chain recombines TRBV11-3 with TRBJ2-7; 8 positions match TRBD1. The CDR3 spans 16 residues. From germline, CDR1 is SGHNT and CDR2 YENEEA. The trim removed 5 bases at V and 2 bases at J, leaving 11 bases unmatched.

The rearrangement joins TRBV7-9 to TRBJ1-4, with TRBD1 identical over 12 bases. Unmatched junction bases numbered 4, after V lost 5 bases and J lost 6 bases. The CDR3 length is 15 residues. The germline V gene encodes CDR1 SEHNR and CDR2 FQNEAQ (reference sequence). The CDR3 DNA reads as TGTGCCAGCAGCCCCGGGACAGGGGGCGATGAAAAACTGTTTTTT. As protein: CASSPGTGGDEKLFF.

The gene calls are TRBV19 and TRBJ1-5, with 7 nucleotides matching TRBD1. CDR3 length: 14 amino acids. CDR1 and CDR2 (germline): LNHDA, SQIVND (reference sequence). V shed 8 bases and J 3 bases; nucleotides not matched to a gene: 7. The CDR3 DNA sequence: TGTGCCAGTGATAAGACAGGGATCAATCAGCCCCAGCATTTT. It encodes CASDKTGINQPQHF.

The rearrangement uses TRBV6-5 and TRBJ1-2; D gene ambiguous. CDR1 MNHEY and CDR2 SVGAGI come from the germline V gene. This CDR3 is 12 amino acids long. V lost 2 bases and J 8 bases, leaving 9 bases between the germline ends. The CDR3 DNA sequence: TGTGCCAGCAGTTACCGGGGTAACGGCTACACCTTC. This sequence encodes CASSYRGNGYTF.

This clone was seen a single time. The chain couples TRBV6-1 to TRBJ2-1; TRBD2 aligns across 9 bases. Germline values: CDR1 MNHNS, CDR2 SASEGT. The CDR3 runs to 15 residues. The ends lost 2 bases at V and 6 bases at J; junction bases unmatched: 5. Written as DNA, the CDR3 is TGTGCCAGCAGTGAAAGAGCGGGGGGACCCAATGAGCAGTTCTTC. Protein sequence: CASSERAGGPNEQFF.

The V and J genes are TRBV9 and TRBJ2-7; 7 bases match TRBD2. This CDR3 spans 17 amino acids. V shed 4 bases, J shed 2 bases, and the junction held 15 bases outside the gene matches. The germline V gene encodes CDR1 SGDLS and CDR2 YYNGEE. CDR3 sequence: CASSSPVGAGETYEQYF. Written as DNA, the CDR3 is TGTGCCAGCAGCTCTCCCGTTGGGGCGGGGGAGACCTACGAGCAGTACTTC.

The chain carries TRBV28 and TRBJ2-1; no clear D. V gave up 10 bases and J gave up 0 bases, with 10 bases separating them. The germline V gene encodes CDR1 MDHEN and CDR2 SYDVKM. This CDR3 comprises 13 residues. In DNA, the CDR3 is TGTGCCACCCTAGTCGGCTCCTACAATGAGCAGTTCTTC. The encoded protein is CATLVGSYNEQFF.

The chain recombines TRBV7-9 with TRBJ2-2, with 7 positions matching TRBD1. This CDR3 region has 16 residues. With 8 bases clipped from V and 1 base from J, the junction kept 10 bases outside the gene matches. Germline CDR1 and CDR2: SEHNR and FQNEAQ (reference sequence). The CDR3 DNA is TGTGCCAGCTTCAGAGCAGGGACAGAGAACACCGGGGAGCTGTTTTTT. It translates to CASFRAGTENTGELFF.